Listed below are T cell receptor beta chains from one sample, sequenced in a study of cytomegalovirus exposure and HLA in healthy donors. The method was immunoSEQ multiplex PCR; TCRdb's version includes in-frame clones alone and lacks a portion of them. This sample's clone table lists approximately 70,000 clones. The sequenced material came from PBMCs. Receptor source: a woman aged 30 to 39 in good health and CMV-seronegative. The CDR3 runs from the conserved cysteine through the conserved F or W. D genes are given only for firm matches.

V gene	J gene	D gene	CDR3 length	CDR3 protein	CDR3 DNA
TRBV28	TRBJ2-7	NA	14	CASSFRGGTYEQYF	TGTGCCAGCAGTTTTCGGGGTGGAACCTACGAGCAGTACTTC
TRBV27	TRBJ2-1	TRBD2	17	CASSTLGTSGSYNEQFF	TGTGCCAGCAGCACACTCGGGACTAGCGGCTCCTACAATGAGCAGTTCTTC
TRBV30	TRBJ1-2	NA	13	CAWSVRETYGYTF	TGTGCCTGGAGTGTCCGGGAGACCTATGGCTACACCTTC
TRBV5-1	TRBJ1-4	NA	14	CASSLGGLGEKLFF	TGCGCCAGCTCCCTGGGGGGGCTTGGTGAAAAACTGTTTTTT
TRBV6-6	TRBJ2-5	TRBD2	15	CASSTGLAGDKTQYF	TGTGCCAGCAGTACCGGACTAGCGGGGGACAAGACCCAGTACTTC
TRBV6-5	TRBJ2-5	TRBD2	14	CASSQREYQETQYF	TGTGCCAGCTCCCAGCGGGAGTACCAAGAGACCCAGTACTTC
TRBV29-1	TRBJ1-1	NA	13	CSVRTGRNTEAFF	TGCAGCGTTAGAACAGGGAGGAACACTGAAGCTTTCTTT
TRBV6-6	TRBJ1-3	TRBD1	15	CASNPGGGLGNTIYF	TGTGCCAGCAACCCCGGAGGGGGCTTGGGAAACACCATATATTTT
TRBV5-1	TRBJ1-1	NA	13	CASSFIPNTEAFF	TGCGCCAGCAGCTTCATTCCGAACACTGAAGCTTTCTTT
TRBV2	TRBJ2-7	TRBD2	15	CASRGLAGGLYEQYF	TGTGCCAGCAGGGGACTAGCGGGAGGCCTCTACGAGCAGTACTTC
TRBV4-2	TRBJ2-7	TRBD1	16	CASSQDRTGGGYEQYF	TGTGCCAGCAGCCAAGACCGGACAGGGGGCGGCTACGAGCAGTACTTC
TRBV10-2	TRBJ1-1	NA	16	CASRNAFTGIGTEAFF	TGCGCCAGCAGGAACGCCTTCACAGGTATTGGCACTGAAGCTTTCTTT
TRBV4-3	TRBJ2-7	NA	14	CASSQDTSDYEQYF	TGCGCCAGCAGCCAAGATACTTCTGACTACGAGCAGTACTTC
TRBV10-3	TRBJ1-3	NA	15	CAISESLASGNTIYF	TGTGCCATCAGTGAGTCGCTGGCCTCTGGAAACACCATATATTTT
TRBV18	TRBJ1-1	NA	15	CASSQLWADDTEAFF	TGTGCCAGCTCCCAGCTTTGGGCTGACGATACTGAAGCTTTCTTT
TRBV15	TRBJ2-1	NA	13	CATAGDSYNEQFF	TGTGCCACCGCAGGCGACTCCTACAATGAGCAGTTCTTC
TRBV4-2	TRBJ2-2	NA	16	CASSQEGGHKTGELFF	TGTGCCAGCAGCCAAGAGGGGGGGCATAAAACCGGGGAGCTGTTTTTT
TRBV20-1	TRBJ1-5	NA	11	CSAMLGGPQHF	TGCAGTGCCATGCTAGGGGGGCCCCAGCATTTT
TRBV27	TRBJ1-2	NA	14	CASTWWGAVYGYTF	TGTGCCAGCACCTGGTGGGGCGCTGTCTATGGCTACACCTTC
TRBV6-5	TRBJ2-1	TRBD2	16	CASSSQGLAADNEQFF	TGTGCCAGCAGTTCCCAGGGACTAGCGGCCGACAATGAGCAGTTCTTC
TRBV6-5	TRBJ1-5	NA	13	CASAETGDQPQHF	TGTGCCAGCGCAGAGACGGGGGATCAGCCCCAGCATTTT
TRBV7-9	TRBJ2-1	NA	12	CASSVLVNEQFF	TGTGCCAGCAGTGTCCTCGTTAATGAGCAGTTCTTC